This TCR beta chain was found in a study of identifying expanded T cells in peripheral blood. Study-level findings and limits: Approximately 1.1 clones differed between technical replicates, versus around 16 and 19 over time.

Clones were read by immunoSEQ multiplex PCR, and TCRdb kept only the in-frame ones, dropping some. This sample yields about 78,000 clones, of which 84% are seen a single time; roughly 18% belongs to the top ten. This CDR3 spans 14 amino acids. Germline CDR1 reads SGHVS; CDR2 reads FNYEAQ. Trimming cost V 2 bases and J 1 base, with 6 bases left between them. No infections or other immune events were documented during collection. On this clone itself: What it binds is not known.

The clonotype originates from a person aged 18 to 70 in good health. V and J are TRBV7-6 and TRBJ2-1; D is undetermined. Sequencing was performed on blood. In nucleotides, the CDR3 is TGTGCCAGCAGCTTACAAATTTCCTACAATGAGCAGTTCTTC. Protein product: CASSLQISYNEQFF.